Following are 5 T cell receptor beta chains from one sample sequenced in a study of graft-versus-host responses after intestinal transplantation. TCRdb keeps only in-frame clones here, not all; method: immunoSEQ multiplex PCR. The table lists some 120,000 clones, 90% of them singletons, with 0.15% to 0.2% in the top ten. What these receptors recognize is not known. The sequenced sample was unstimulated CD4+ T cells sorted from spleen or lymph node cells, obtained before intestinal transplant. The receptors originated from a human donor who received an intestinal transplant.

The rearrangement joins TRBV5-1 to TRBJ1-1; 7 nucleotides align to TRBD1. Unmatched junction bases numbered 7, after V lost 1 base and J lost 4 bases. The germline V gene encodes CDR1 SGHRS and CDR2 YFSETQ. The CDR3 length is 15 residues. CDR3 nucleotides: TGCGCCAGCAGCTTGTGGTCAGGGGGTAGCACTGAAGCTTTCTTT. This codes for CASSLWSGGSTEAFF.

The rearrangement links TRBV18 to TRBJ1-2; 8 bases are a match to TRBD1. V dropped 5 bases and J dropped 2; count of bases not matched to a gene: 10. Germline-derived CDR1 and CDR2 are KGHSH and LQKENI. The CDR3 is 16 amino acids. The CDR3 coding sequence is TGTGCCAGCTCAAATCTCCGGGACAGGCACAACTATGGCTACACCTTC. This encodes CASSNLRDRHNYGYTF.

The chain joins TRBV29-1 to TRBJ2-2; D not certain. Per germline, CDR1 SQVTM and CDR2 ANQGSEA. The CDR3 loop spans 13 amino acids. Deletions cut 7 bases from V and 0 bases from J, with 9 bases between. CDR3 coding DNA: TGCAGCGGCCTGAGGACGAACACCGGGGAGCTGTTTTTT. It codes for CSGLRTNTGELFF.

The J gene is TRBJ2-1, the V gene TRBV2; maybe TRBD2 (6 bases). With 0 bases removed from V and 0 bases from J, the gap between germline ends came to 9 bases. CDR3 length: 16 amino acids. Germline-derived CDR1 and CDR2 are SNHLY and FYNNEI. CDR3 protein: CASSEAGGLSYNEQFF. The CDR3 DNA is TGTGCCAGCAGTGAAGCGGGAGGCCTCTCCTACAATGAGCAGTTCTTC.

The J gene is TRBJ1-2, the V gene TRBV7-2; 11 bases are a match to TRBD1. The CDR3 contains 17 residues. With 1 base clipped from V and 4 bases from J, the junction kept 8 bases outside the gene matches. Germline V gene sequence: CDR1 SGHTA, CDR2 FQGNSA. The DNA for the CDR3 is TGTGCCAGCAGCTTAGGGTGGACAGGGGGCACGGGCTATGGCTACACCTTC. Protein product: CASSLGWTGGTGYGYTF.